This T cell receptor (beta chain) came from a study of technical replicates of blood from a few donors. Profiling relied on immunoSEQ multiplex PCR, and the TCRdb table lists in-frame clones only, not all of them. The sample has roughly 72,000 clones, over 85% seen once; the top ten hold 0.3% to 0.45%. On this clone itself: A junction end diverges from the germline sequence, so it may reflect a read error.

CDR3 length: 16 amino acids. CDR1 is MNHEY, CDR2 SMNVEV, per germline (reference sequence). This TCR derives from a human donor in good health. Sequences were obtained from T cells isolated from PBMCs. The V call is TRBV27, the J call TRBJ2-6, with no clear D. The CDR3 DNA is TGTGCCACCAGTCGTTTGAGGTCTGCTGGGGCCAACGTCCTGACTTTC. It translates to CATSRLRSAGANVLTF.